These 31 T cell receptor beta chains came from one sample sequenced in a study of OX40 agonist ivuxolimab in advanced cancers. Clones were read by immunoSEQ multiplex PCR, and TCRdb kept only the in-frame ones, dropping some. The repertoire holds roughly 80,000 clones, with under 95% as singletons. Sequenced here: CD4+ or CD8+ T cells sorted from blood, sampled in a trial of the OX40 agonist ivuxolimab. The receptors derive from an adult with an advanced solid tumor such as melanoma, head and neck, liver or kidney cancer.

The chain couples TRBV28 to TRBJ1-1; TRBD1 might be the D (6 bases). CDR3 length equals 14 residues. Germline values: CDR1 MDHEN, CDR2 SYDVKM. Trimming shortened V by 3 bases and J by 0 bases, and 8 bases separated the two germline ends. The CDR3 loop reads CASSFRGMNTEAFF. CDR3 in DNA: TGTGCCAGCAGTTTCAGGGGAATGAACACTGAAGCTTTCTTT.

J is TRBJ1-4 and V is TRBV10-2; tentatively, D is TRBD1 (5 bases). This CDR3 comprises 11 residues. The germline V and J ends were trimmed by 5 bases and 11 bases, with 9 bases remaining between them. In germline, CDR1 is WSHSY, CDR2 SAAADI. Written as DNA, the CDR3 is TGCGCCAGCAGTCCCGGGGGGAAACTGTTTTTT. It is translated as CASSPGGKLFF.

The chain employs TRBV9 and TRBJ2-1; either TRBD1 or TRBD2 may fit D (5 bases each). The germline V gene has CDR1 SGDLS and CDR2 YYNGEE. This CDR3 comprises 14 residues. The V end was cut by 0 bases, the J end by 5 bases, with 9 bases between. DNA for the CDR3: TGTGCCAGCAGCGTAGGAGGGGTAAACAATGAGCAGTTCTTC. It is translated as CASSVGGVNNEQFF.

The V gene is TRBV9, the J gene TRBJ1-2, with D tentatively TRBD1 (5 bases). V shed 0 bases and J shed 6 bases, with 12 bases lying between them. CDR1 and CDR2 from the germline V gene are SGDLS and YYNGEE. The CDR3 runs to 14 residues. The CDR3 DNA is TGTGCCAGCAGCGTAGGCGGGGACGGGAATGGCTACACCTTC. Translating it yields CASSVGGDGNGYTF. Full variable domain (missing parts from reference TRBV9 and TRBJ1-2): DSGVTQTPKHLITATGQRVTLRCSPRSGDLSVYWYQQSLDQGLQFLIQYYNGEERAKGNILERFSAQQFPDLHSELNLSSLELGDSALYFCASSVGGDGNGYTFGSGTRLTVV.

The genes are TRBV10-1 and TRBJ2-7; weak D call: TRBD1 (6 bases). Germline CDR1 WNHNN, CDR2 SYGVQD (reference sequence). This CDR3 region has 15 residues. V lost 2 bases, J lost 7 bases, and 18 bases lay in between. The CDR3 spells CASSETRGWSGEQYF. In nucleotides, the CDR3 is TGCGCCAGCAGTGAGACCAGGGGTTGGTCGGGGGAGCAGTACTTC.

The chain links TRBV27 to TRBJ1-5; D not certain. In germline, CDR1 is MNHEY, CDR2 SMNVEV (reference sequence). The CDR3 has 17 residues. Deletions cut 3 bases from V and 0 bases from J, with 15 bases between. The CDR3 sequence: CASSFRPPRGSNQPQHF. CDR3 nucleotide sequence: TGTGCCAGCAGTTTTCGCCCCCCCCGGGGTAGCAATCAGCCCCAGCATTTT.

This chain joins TRBV5-1 and TRBJ2-1, with D perhaps matching TRBD1 or TRBD2 (5 bases each). With 1 base removed from V and 8 bases from J, the gap between germline ends came to 13 bases. Germline-derived CDR1 and CDR2 are SGHRS and YFSETQ. The CDR3 is made up of 14 amino acids. The CDR3 DNA reads TGCGCCAGCAGCTTGTATAGGGGAGAGGATGAGCAGTTCTTC. Amino acids: CASSLYRGEDEQFF.

This chain links TRBV5-1 with TRBJ2-7; no clear D. V was clipped by 0 bases and J by 7 bases, with 17 bases between them. The CDR3 runs 15 residues. Germline V gene sequence: CDR1 SGHRS, CDR2 YFSETQ. The CDR3 DNA is TGCGCCAGCAGCTTGGAGTCTTTTGACCTCCGAGAGCAGTACTTC. This gives the protein CASSLESFDLREQYF.

This rearrangement joins TRBV7-2 to TRBJ2-7, with 8 positions matching TRBD2. V lost 4 bases to trimming and J lost 0 bases; unmatched junction nucleotides: 8. The CDR3 loop spans 16 amino acids. CDR1 is SGHTA, CDR2 FQGNSA, per germline. CDR3 coding DNA: TGTGCCAGCAGCTCCCGCGGTGCGGGAGGCTCCTACGAGCAGTACTTC. This codes for CASSSRGAGGSYEQYF.

The chain combines TRBV21-1 with TRBJ1-2; the table's TRBD1 call for D was not verified on the DNA. TRBV21-1 constitutes a pseudogene. This CDR3 is 14 amino acids long. Here the CDR3 reads CASSANRANYGYTF. The CDR3 bases are TGTGCCAGCAGCGCCAACAGAGCTAACTATGGCTACACCTTC.

The V and J genes are TRBV29-1 and TRBJ2-1, with D unclear. Germline assignment: CDR1 SQVTM and CDR2 ANQGSEA. CDR3 size: 13 residues. The CDR3 is CSLTSSSYNEQFF. The CDR3 coding sequence is TGCAGTCTGACATCGAGCTCCTACAATGAGCAGTTCTTC.

The V call is TRBV7-9, the J call TRBJ1-2, with D perhaps TRBD1 (6 bases). The CDR3 spans 17 residues. Trimming pared 6 bases from V and 2 bases from J, leaving 22 bases between. Germline assignment: CDR1 SEHNR and CDR2 FQNEAQ (reference sequence). The CDR3 DNA sequence: TGTGCCAGCAGTTCCCCAATCCTGGCAGGGGAAAACTATGGCTACACCTTC. Translated: CASSSPILAGENYGYTF.

The chain recombines TRBV29-1 with TRBJ2-3; the D is unclear. Germline lookup yields CDR1 SQVTM and CDR2 ANQGSEA. Trimming shortened V by 7 bases and J by 2 bases, and 13 bases separated the two germline ends. The CDR3 consists of 13 residues. CDR3: CSANPAPTDTQYF. For the CDR3, the DNA is TGCAGCGCTAACCCCGCCCCCACAGATACGCAGTATTTT.

This clone came up a few times. This rearrangement joins TRBV30 to TRBJ1-1; TRBD1 is a possible D gene (6 bases). Germline V gives CDR1 GTSNPN, CDR2 SVGIG (reference sequence). The CDR3 contains 11 residues. The V and J ends lost 3 bases and 7 bases respectively, with 9 bases between them. The CDR3 nucleotides are TGTGCCTGGAGCACAGGGATTGAAGCTTTCTTT. Amino acid sequence: CAWSTGIEAFF. The full variable domain, completed using reference TRBV30 and TRBJ1-1, is SQTIHQWPATLVQPVGSPLSLECTVEGTSNPNLYWYRQAAGRGLQLLFYSVGIGQISSEVPQNLSASRPQDRQFILSSKKLLLSDSGFYLCAWSTGIEAFFGQGTRLTVV.

The J gene is TRBJ2-4, the V gene TRBV28, with 7 bases matching TRBD1. The V segment lost 3 bases and the J segment 2 bases; nucleotides outside the gene matches: 13. The germline V gene has CDR1 MDHEN and CDR2 SYDVKM. The CDR3 consists of 18 residues. The CDR3 sequence is CASSFSPRQGGSKNIQYF. The CDR3 nucleotides read TGTGCCAGCAGTTTCAGCCCCCGACAGGGTGGGTCCAAAAACATTCAGTACTTC. The entire variable domain, with the rest obtained from reference TRBV28 and TRBJ2-4, is as follows: DVKVTQSSRYLVKRTGEKVFLECVQDMDHENMFWYRQDPGLGLRLIYFSYDVKMKEKGDIPEGYSVSREKKERFSLILESASTNQTSMYLCASSFSPRQGGSKNIQYFGAGTRLSVL.

The chain combines TRBV30 with TRBJ1-1; possibly TRBD1 for D (5 bases). Germline-derived CDR1 and CDR2 are GTSNPN and SVGIG (reference sequence). This CDR3 is 11 amino acids long. The CDR3 coding sequence is TGTGGCGTGGGGCCGGGCACTGAAGCTTTCTTT. It yields the protein CGVGPGTEAFF.

The rearrangement joins TRBV25-1 to TRBJ2-1, with 11 bases matching TRBD1. The ends lost 2 bases at V and 7 bases at J; junction bases unmatched: 4. Per the germline V gene, CDR1 is MGHDK and CDR2 is SYGVNS. This CDR3 contains 15 residues. CDR3 nucleotide sequence: TGTGCCAGCAGTGAAGGACAGGGGGCTTGGAATGAGCAGTTCTTC. Translated, it gives CASSEGQGAWNEQFF.

This clone has just one count. The gene calls are TRBV7-8 and TRBJ2-7, with D maybe TRBD2 (6 bases). The V end was cut by 5 bases, the J end by 9 bases, with 11 bases between. CDR3 length: 11 amino acids. Per germline, CDR1 SGHVS and CDR2 FQNEAQ. This chain's CDR3 is CASSPGTRQYF. The CDR3 DNA follows: TGTGCCAGCAGCCCCGGGACTCGGCAGTACTTC.

The CDR3, as DNA: TGTGCCAGCAGCGTAGGGTGGGAGATGGGCGTGGCTAATGAAAAACTGTTTTTT. It codes for CASSVGWEMGVANEKLFF. The chain is built from TRBV9 and TRBJ1-4; D is undetermined. CDR3 length: 18 amino acids. Germline V gives CDR1 SGDLS, CDR2 YYNGEE. V shed 0 bases and J shed 3 bases, with 18 bases lying between them.

This chain joins TRBV9 and TRBJ1-2; D is possibly TRBD1 (5 bases). The CDR3 sequence is 18 residues long. Trimming shortened V by 3 bases and J by 1 base, and 22 bases separated the two germline ends. Germline V CDR1 and CDR2: SGDLS, YYNGEE. The CDR3 reads CASSAEGTAALFNYGYTF. Here the CDR3 DNA reads TGTGCCAGCAGCGCGGAAGGGACGGCCGCCTTGTTTAACTATGGCTACACCTTC.

The chain carries TRBV19 and TRBJ1-4; no firm D call. CDR3 length: 17 amino acids. Trimming left V 0 bases short and J 0 bases short, with 11 bases between. Germline V lookup: CDR1 LNHDA, CDR2 SQIVND (reference sequence). CDR3 bases: TGTGCCAGTAGTATAGACGGCAGGCCAGCAACTAATGAAAAACTGTTTTTT. Its translation is CASSIDGRPATNEKLFF.

The J gene is TRBJ2-7, the V gene TRBV5-1; 7 bases match TRBD1. The CDR3 sequence is 17 residues long. J lost 5 bases, V lost 0 bases, and 14 bases had no gene match. Per germline, CDR1 SGHRS and CDR2 YFSETQ. The CDR3 DNA reads TGCGCCAGCAGCTTGGGGCCTGAGGACAGGCCCCCGGACGAGCAGTACTTC. Translated, it gives CASSLGPEDRPPDEQYF. Using reference TRBV5-1 and TRBJ2-7 for the parts outside the CDR3, the full variable domain is KAGVTQTPRYLIKTRGQQVTLSCSPISGHRSVSWYQQTPGQGLQFLFEYFSETQRNKGNFPGRFSGRQFSNSRSEMNVSTLELGDSALYLCASSLGPEDRPPDEQYFGPGTRLTVT.

This chain joins TRBV19 and TRBJ2-3; D tentatively reads TRBD1 or TRBD2 (5 bases each). CDR1 is LNHDA, CDR2 SQIVND, per germline (reference sequence). CDR3 length equals 13 residues. Trimming shortened V by 5 bases and J by 5 bases, and 11 bases separated the two germline ends. The CDR3 DNA follows: TGTGCCAGTAGTGGGACCGAGGTAGATACGCAGTATTTT. Its protein is CASSGTEVDTQYF.

This clone was seen a single time. The V and J genes are TRBV6-5 and TRBJ1-1, with D perhaps matching TRBD1 (5 bases). The germline V gene has CDR1 MNHEY and CDR2 SVGAGI. The CDR3 length is 13 residues. Trimming removed 6 bases from V and 3 bases from J, with 11 bases in between. This CDR3 reads CASRGQGDTEAFF. The CDR3 bases are TGTGCCAGCAGGGGTCAGGGCGACACTGAAGCTTTCTTT.

This clone was detected once. The V call is TRBV27, the J call TRBJ2-7; D is possibly TRBD2 (6 bases). Trimming stripped 5 bases from V and 3 bases from J, with 14 bases between. Germline lookup yields CDR1 MNHEY and CDR2 SMNVEV (reference sequence). CDR3 length: 14 residues. CDR3 protein: CASSPPGAYYEQYF. CDR3 in DNA: TGTGCCAGCAGTCCCCCGGGAGCCTACTACGAGCAGTACTTC.

The CDR3 DNA reads TGTGCCAGTAGTACTACAGGGATCTACACTGAAGCTTTCTTT. Its translation: CASSTTGIYTEAFF. The V and J genes are TRBV19 and TRBJ1-1, with D possibly TRBD1 on 6 matching bases. CDR3 length: 14 amino acids. The germline V and J ends were trimmed by 4 bases and 3 bases, with 12 bases remaining between them. CDR1 is LNHDA and CDR2 is SQIVND in the germline V gene (reference sequence).

The chain combines TRBV7-9 with TRBJ2-3; D remains ambiguous. The CDR3 spans 13 residues. V lost 10 bases and J 3 bases, leaving 14 bases between the germline ends. The V gene's germline CDR1 is SEHNR and CDR2 FQNEAQ (reference sequence). The CDR3 bases are TGTGCCACCGGTCCCGAGTATACAGATACGCAGTATTTT. Translating gives CATGPEYTDTQYF.

The rearrangement links TRBV9 to TRBJ2-7, with TRBD2 matching 8 bases. Trimming removed 4 bases from V and 6 bases from J; junction bases left unmatched: 6. CDR1 SGDLS and CDR2 YYNGEE come from the germline V gene. CDR3 size: 13 residues. DNA for the CDR3: TGTGCCAGCAGCCCGCCGGGAGGGGCCGAGCAGTACTTC. This sequence encodes CASSPPGGAEQYF.

The chain has TRBV19 and TRBJ1-2, with 10 bases that match TRBD1. Germline CDR1 and CDR2: LNHDA and SQIVND (reference sequence). Trimming at V came to 1 base and at J to 6 bases, leaving 11 bases not matched to a gene. This CDR3 comprises 17 residues. The chain's CDR3 is CASSIAWDRGRRDGYTF. Here the CDR3 DNA reads TGTGCCAGTAGTATAGCCTGGGACAGGGGCCGAAGGGATGGCTACACCTTC. The full variable domain, in which reference TRBV19 and TRBJ1-2 provide the parts outside the CDR3, is DGGITQSPKYLFRKEGQNVTLSCEQNLNHDAMYWYRQDPGQGLRLIYYSQIVNDFQKGDIAEGYSVSREKKESFPLTVTSAQKNPTAFYLCASSIAWDRGRRDGYTFGSGTRLTVV.

V is TRBV6-5 and J is TRBJ1-2; perhaps TRBD1 as D (6 bases). Trimming cost V 3 bases and J 4 bases, with 15 bases left between them. Germline V gives CDR1 MNHEY, CDR2 SVGAGI. CDR3 length: 15 amino acids. The CDR3 nucleotides are TGTGCCAGCAGTTATTACGAACAGGGAGGCTATGGCTACACCTTC. Its protein is CASSYYEQGGYGYTF.

The chain employs TRBV19 and TRBJ2-3; 10 nucleotides align to TRBD2. The CDR3 runs to 15 residues. Per the germline V gene, CDR1 is LNHDA and CDR2 is SQIVND (reference sequence). Unmatched junction bases numbered 3, after V lost 4 bases and J lost 2 bases. CDR3 in DNA: TGTGCCAGTAGTACTAGCGGGAGAACCACAGATACGCAGTATTTT. As protein: CASSTSGRTTDTQYF.